Each of the 26 T cell receptor beta chains below was sequenced from the same sample in a study of CD8 T cells in ankylosing spondylitis. Each CDR3 protein is one row after TCRdb ran MiXCR on the 5' RACE reads. The sample comprises around 130,000 distinct CDR3 sequences, roughly an eighth of which are singletons, and roughly 3% rests with the top ten. Sequencing was done on a sample of blood, either unsorted or a sorted T cell fraction (not recorded which). All receptors derive from a female donor with ankylosing spondylitis or in good health (not recorded which).

This clonotype was picked up a small number of times. The chain combines TRBV4-1 with TRBJ2-5; D unclear. This CDR3 comprises 12 residues. The germline V and J ends were trimmed by 0 bases and 5 bases, with 4 bases remaining between them. Germline CDR1 and CDR2: MGHRA and YSYEKL. The CDR3 loop reads CASSQDWETQYF. CDR3 nucleotide sequence: TGCGCCAGCAGCCAAGATTGGGAGACCCAGTACTTC.

This clonotype occurred many times. CDR3 sequence: CSARSSGARSTDTQYF. The CDR3 DNA reads TGCAGTGCTAGATCTAGCGGGGCCCGTAGCACAGATACGCAGTATTTT. The chain carries TRBV20-1 and TRBJ2-3; 9 bases are a match to TRBD2. Unmatched junction bases numbered 6, after V lost 2 bases and J lost 0 bases. The CDR3 runs 16 residues. Germline V gene sequence: CDR1 DFQATT, CDR2 SNEGSKA (reference sequence).

The chain joins TRBV12-3 or TRBV12-4 to TRBJ2-1; 7 positions agree with TRBD2. After removal of 3 bases from V and 5 bases from J, the junction contained 7 bases not matched to a gene. The CDR3 consists of 15 residues. CDR3 residues: CASSLLASGHNEQFF. The CDR3 DNA reads as TGTGCCAGCAGTTTGCTGGCTAGCGGCCACAATGAGCAGTTCTTC.

The sample holds many counts of this clonotype. The chain uses TRBV20-1 and TRBJ2-3, with D perhaps matching TRBD2 (6 bases). The CDR3 runs to 14 residues. Germline CDR1 and CDR2: DFQATT and SNEGSKA (reference sequence). Deletions cut 5 bases from V and 0 bases from J, with 12 bases between. The CDR3 region is CSAVVAASTDTQYF. CDR3 DNA sequence: TGCAGTGCTGTCGTAGCGGCTAGCACAGATACGCAGTATTTT.

This sequence joins TRBV20-1 and TRBJ2-1; 9 bases line up with TRBD2. The CDR3 has 13 amino acids. Per germline, CDR1 DFQATT and CDR2 SNEGSKA (reference sequence). Germline trimming cut 5 bases from V and 5 bases from J; bases unmatched to any gene: 4. This CDR3 reads CSASIAGDNEQFF. The CDR3 DNA reads TGCAGTGCTTCCATAGCGGGGGACAATGAGCAGTTCTTC.

About this clonotype: Since a much larger clone is just one base distant, this may be a read error. V is TRBV5-1 and J is TRBJ2-5, with 7 bases matching TRBD1. Germline V gene lookup returns CDR1 SGHRS and CDR2 YFSETQ. The CDR3 is made up of 16 amino acids. In nucleotides, the CDR3 is TGCGGCAGCAGCTTGGGATCCGGAGGACAGGTGGAGACCCAGTACTTC. Translated, it gives CGSSLGSGGQVETQYF.

There are a few counts of this clonotype. The V gene is TRBV7-2, the J gene TRBJ2-1; D is tentatively TRBD1 or TRBD2 (5 bases each). Looked up from germline, CDR1 is SGHTA and CDR2 is FQGNSA. V dropped 5 bases and J dropped 7 bases, with 24 bases sitting between them. The CDR3 runs to 17 residues. The CDR3 sequence: CASSPRPGSQEVNEQFF. Here the CDR3 DNA reads TGTGCCAGCAGCCCCAGGCCGGGCTCACAGGAGGTTAATGAGCAGTTCTTC.

The chain uses TRBV7-2 and TRBJ2-5; 12 nucleotides line up with TRBD2. This CDR3 has 16 amino acids. The germline gives CDR1 SGHTA, CDR2 FQGNSA. Trimming cost V 2 bases and J 5 bases; bases outside gene matches: 6. This CDR3 reads CASSLRASGGAETQYF. The CDR3 DNA follows: TGTGCCAGCAGCTTAAGAGCTAGCGGGGGGGCTGAGACCCAGTACTTC.

This chain uses TRBV30 with TRBJ2-3; D unresolved. There are 13 residues in the CDR3. Germline V gene data show CDR1 as GTSNPN and CDR2 as SVGIG (reference sequence). Between the trimmed V and J ends, which lost 1 base and 8 bases, there was a span of 13 bases. This CDR3 is CAWSGDSTGTQYF. The CDR3 DNA follows: TGTGCCTGGAGTGGAGACTCCACGGGTACGCAGTATTTT.

The CDR3 spells CASSQEDGSNQPQHF. The CDR3 region has the DNA TGTGCCAGCAGCCAAGAGGACGGTAGCAATCAGCCCCAGCATTTT. The chain carries TRBV4-2 and TRBJ1-5, with D unclear. V lost 0 bases, J lost 0 bases, and 6 bases lay in between. Germline CDR1 reads LGHNA; CDR2 reads YNFKEQ. CDR3 length: 15 residues.

This clonotype turned up a few times. This chain connects TRBV7-2 to TRBJ2-3; TRBD2 matches 14 bases. This CDR3 region has 17 residues. Germline V lookup: CDR1 SGHTA, CDR2 FQGNSA. The junction had 8 bases not matched to a gene; V was cut back by 5 bases and J by 4 bases. The CDR3 region has the DNA TGTGCCAGCAGCCCGAGCTTGACTAGCGGGGGGGCAGATACGCAGTATTTT. This encodes CASSPSLTSGGADTQYF.

This clonotype was detected only a few times. This sequence joins TRBV28 and TRBJ2-3; TRBD2 is a possible D gene (6 bases). Trimming removed 6 bases at V and 4 bases at J, with 14 bases between. CDR3 length equals 14 residues. CDR1 is MDHEN and CDR2 is SYDVKM in the germline V gene. This CDR3 is CASRSLEGSDTQYF. The CDR3 DNA follows: TGTGCCAGCAGGTCCTTGGAGGGGTCAGATACGCAGTATTTT.

This clonotype was observed a few times. The V call is TRBV12-3 or TRBV12-4, the J call TRBJ2-3; D ambiguous. The CDR3 is 15 amino acids. V was clipped by 3 bases and J by 0 bases, with 10 bases between them. CDR3 sequence reads: CASSFAGASTDTQYF. CDR3 bases: TGTGCCAGCAGTTTTGCAGGTGCTAGCACAGATACGCAGTATTTT.

This chain joins TRBV2 and TRBJ2-2, with D possibly matching TRBD1 (6 bases). The V and J ends lost 1 base and 4 bases respectively, with 10 bases between them. Looked up from germline, CDR1 is SNHLY and CDR2 is FYNNEI. The CDR3 extends over 15 amino acids. In DNA, the CDR3 is TGTGCCAGCAGTGAAGTGGGGGCAGGCACCGGGGAGCTGTTTTTT. Translation: CASSEVGAGTGELFF. Supplemented by reference TRBV2 and TRBJ2-2, the full variable domain reads EPEVTQTPSHQVTQMGQEVILRCVPISNHLYFYWYRQILGQKVEFLVSFYNNEISEKSEIFDDQFSVERPDGSNFTLKIRSTKLEDSAMYFCASSEVGAGTGELFFGEGSRLTVL.

This clonotype was recorded a few times. The chain couples TRBV15 to TRBJ2-5, with unresolved D. The ends were cut back, 1 base at V and 5 bases at J, with 11 bases in the middle. This CDR3 has 14 residues. Germline CDR1 and CDR2: LNHNV and YYDKDF (reference sequence). The CDR3 sequence: CATSRAAEGETQYF. CDR3 coding DNA: TGTGCCACCAGCAGAGCGGCAGAAGGGGAGACCCAGTACTTC. The full variable domain, completed using reference TRBV15 and TRBJ2-5, is DAMVIQNPRYQVTQFGKPVTLSCSQTLNHNVMYWYQQKSSQAPKLLFHYYDKDFNNEADTPDNFQSRRPNTSFCFLDIRSPGLGDTAMYLCATSRAAEGETQYFGPGTRLLVL.

The chain has TRBV29-1 and TRBJ2-7, with D unresolved. Germline lookup yields CDR1 SQVTM and CDR2 ANQGSEA. Trimming removed 4 bases from V and 4 bases from J, with 17 bases in between. This CDR3 region has 14 residues. The CDR3 region is CSVGTRNWRYEQYF. For the CDR3, the DNA is TGCAGCGTTGGAACCCGGAACTGGAGATACGAGCAGTACTTC.

This chain's CDR3 is CASSPGQGALGQPQHF. Written as DNA, the CDR3 is TGTGCCAGCAGTCCTGGACAGGGGGCGTTGGGTCAGCCCCAGCATTTT. The chain links TRBV12-3 or TRBV12-4 to TRBJ1-5; 11 bases fit TRBD1. The ends lost 5 bases at V and 6 bases at J; junction bases unmatched: 9. This CDR3 contains 16 residues.

This clonotype was seen a handful of times. This chain connects TRBV10-3 to TRBJ1-2; D not certain. V gave up 10 bases and J gave up 2 bases, with 8 bases separating them. Germline lookup yields CDR1 ENHRY and CDR2 SYGVKD. The length of the CDR3 is 11 residues. The CDR3: CATGANYGYTF. The CDR3 nucleotides read TGTGCCACCGGAGCCAACTATGGCTACACCTTC.

This clonotype was observed a handful of times. This chain uses TRBV20-1 with TRBJ2-7; 11 bases align to TRBD1. CDR1 is DFQATT and CDR2 is SNEGSKA in the germline V gene (reference sequence). V gave up 4 bases and J gave up 2 bases; unmatched junction bases: 10. There are 16 residues in the CDR3. The DNA of the CDR3 is TGCAGTGCTACGCTGCCGGGACAGGGGGTACCCTACGAGCAGTACTTC. It codes for CSATLPGQGVPYEQYF.

The genes are TRBV12-5 and TRBJ2-3; D ambiguous. Germline V lookup: CDR1 LGHNT, CDR2 FRNRAP. This CDR3 region has 13 residues. The ends were cut back, 0 bases at V and 3 bases at J, with 4 bases in the middle. CDR3 region: CASGLVSTDTQYF. CDR3 bases: TGTGCTAGTGGTTTGGTATCTACAGATACGCAGTATTTT.

Note on this clonotype: This clone may be a read error of a much larger clone one base away. The V call is TRBV20-1, the J call TRBJ2-3; 8 nucleotides line up with TRBD2. Germline loops: CDR1 DFQATT, CDR2 SNEGSKA (reference sequence). There are 17 residues in the CDR3. The DNA for the CDR3 is TGCAGTGCTAGCCCAAGCTCCAACGGGGGGGCCCCAGATACGCAGTGTTTT. Encoded protein: CSASPSSNGGAPDTQCF.

Only a few counts were recorded for this clonotype. The V call is TRBV19, the J call TRBJ2-7; either TRBD1 or TRBD2 may fit D (5 bases each). Germline lookup yields CDR1 LNHDA and CDR2 SQIVND (reference sequence). Trimming took 6 bases from V and 2 from J, leaving 17 bases between them. The CDR3 spans 15 residues. CDR3 nucleotide sequence: TGTGCCAGTAGCTTAGGGGACGGTGGAACCTACGAGCAGTACTTC. This codes for CASSLGDGGTYEQYF.

This clonotype was counted at least ten times. V gene TRBV12-3 or TRBV12-4 combines with J gene TRBJ2-1, with D uncertain. The CDR3 length is 14 residues. Trimming took 5 bases from V and 0 from J, leaving 8 bases between them. The CDR3 here is CASSPASSYNEQFF. The CDR3 DNA reads TGTGCCAGCAGTCCGGCGAGCTCCTACAATGAGCAGTTCTTC.

Note on this clonotype: A much larger clone lies one base from this, so it may be a read error. The rearrangement links TRBV6-5 to TRBJ2-3; TRBD2 agrees at 8 bases. This CDR3 spans 17 amino acids. The germline V gene has CDR1 MNHEY and CDR2 SVGAGI. The CDR3 sequence is CATSYLKGAGGADTQYF. The CDR3 DNA reads TGTGCCACCAGTTACCTTAAAGGGGCGGGAGGAGCAGATACGCAGTATTTT.

Concerning this clonotype: Possible read error: a much larger clone is one base away. The chain recombines TRBV12-3 or TRBV12-4 with TRBJ2-7; D possibly matches TRBD1 or TRBD2 (6 bases each). The CDR3 is 14 residues long. V gave up 3 bases and J gave up 7 bases, with 16 bases separating them. The DNA for the CDR3 is TGTGCCAGCAGTTTCCGGGGGCGACGGCAAGAGCAGTACTTC. This gives the protein CASSFRGRRQEQYF.

The table lists this clonotype with a few counts. The V and J genes are TRBV5-1 and TRBJ1-1; D may be TRBD1 (6 bases). The CDR3 extends over 15 amino acids. The V end lost 4 bases, the J end lost 4 bases, and 17 bases lay between the germline ends. Germline CDR1 and CDR2: SGHRS and YFSETQ. Here the CDR3 reads CASSPHRVEATEAFF. DNA of the CDR3: TGCGCCAGCAGCCCCCACAGGGTGGAGGCCACTGAAGCTTTCTTT.